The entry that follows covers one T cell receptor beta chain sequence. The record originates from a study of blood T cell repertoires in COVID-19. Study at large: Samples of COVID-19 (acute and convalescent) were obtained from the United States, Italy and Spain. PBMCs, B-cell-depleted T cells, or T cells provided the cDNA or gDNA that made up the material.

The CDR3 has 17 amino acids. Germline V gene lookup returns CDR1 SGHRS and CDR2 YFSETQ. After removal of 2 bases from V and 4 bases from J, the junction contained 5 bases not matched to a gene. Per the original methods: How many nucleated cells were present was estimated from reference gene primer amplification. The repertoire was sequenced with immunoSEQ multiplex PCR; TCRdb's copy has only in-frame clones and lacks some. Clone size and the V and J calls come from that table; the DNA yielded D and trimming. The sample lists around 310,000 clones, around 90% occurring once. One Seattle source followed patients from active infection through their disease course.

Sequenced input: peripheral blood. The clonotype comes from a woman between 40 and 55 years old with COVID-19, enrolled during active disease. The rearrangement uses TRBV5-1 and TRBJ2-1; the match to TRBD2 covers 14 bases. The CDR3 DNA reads TGCGCCAGCAGCTTCGGGACTAGCGGGAGAGGGTACAATGAGCAGTTCTTC. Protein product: CASSFGTSGRGYNEQFF.